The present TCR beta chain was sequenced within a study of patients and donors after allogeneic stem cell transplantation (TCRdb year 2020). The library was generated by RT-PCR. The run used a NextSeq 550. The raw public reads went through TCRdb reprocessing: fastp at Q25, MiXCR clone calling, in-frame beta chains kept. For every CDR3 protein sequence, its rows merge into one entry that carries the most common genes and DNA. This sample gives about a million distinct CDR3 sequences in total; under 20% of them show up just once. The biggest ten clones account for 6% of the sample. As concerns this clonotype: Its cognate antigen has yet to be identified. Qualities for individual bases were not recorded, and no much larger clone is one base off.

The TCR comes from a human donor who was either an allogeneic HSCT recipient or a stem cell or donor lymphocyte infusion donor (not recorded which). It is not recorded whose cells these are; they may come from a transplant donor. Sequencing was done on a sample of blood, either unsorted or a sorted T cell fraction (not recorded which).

The sequenced DNA is TGTGCCTGGCAAGGACAGGCCTACAATGAGCAGTTCTTC. This translates into CAWQGQAYNEQFF. The rearranged chain carries TRBV30 and TRBJ2-1, and TRBD1 matches 7 of the central bases. The germline V and J ends show losses of 5 bases and 2 bases respectively, and no gene match explains 3 bases of the junction. The CDR3 contains 13 residues, cysteine and phenylalanine counted. Kept here is only the CDR3 DNA, which spans 39 bases and is read in frame from base 1. CDR1 and CDR2 are drawn from the germline V gene (reference sequence): GTSNPN, SVGIG.